The clone carrying this T cell receptor beta chain has a handful of counts. Its antigen is not known. The source of the sample is a study of blood T cells in healthy people across ages. The study, taken as a whole, reports: The long-lived group displayed more naive CD4+ cells, plus higher diversity, than the aged donors did. Roughly linear age-related decline in beta diversity appeared, significant by age around 42.

Each sample gave at least 6 million isolated PBMCs. Trimming left V 0 bases short and J 1 base short, with 12 bases between. This CDR3 has 16 amino acids. PCR was performed a second time for about 6 to 12 cycles using a sample-barcoded 5' primer and a J-beta primer mix. From the 5' RACE reads, TCRdb called clonotypes with MiXCR, one entry per CDR3 protein. The data contain some 700,000 distinct CDR3 sequences, about 40% of them singletons. The TCR originated in a woman aged 55-75 years in good health. The genes are TRBV12-3 or TRBV12-4 and TRBJ1-2; D might be TRBD1 (6 bases). Sample: blood. The CDR3 protein is CASSLATGLGNYGYTF. The CDR3 nucleotides are TGTGCCAGCAGTTTAGCCACAGGGTTGGGTAACTATGGCTACACCTTC.